This T cell receptor (beta chain) was identified during a study of cytomegalovirus exposure and HLA in healthy donors. Findings and caveats of the study: The authors later found most CMV-associated TCR beta chains appeared HLA-restricted. In a later analysis, donors in an Asian-associated ancestry cluster reportedly had fewer N-insertions in productive TCRs than the cohort mean.

With respect to this clone: Its target is not known.

PCR involved 60 Vbeta and 13 Jbeta primers. Produced via immunoSEQ multiplex PCR; TCRdb's table is partial and in-frame only. The sample contains about 140,000 clones, about 76% of which appear only once. This CDR3 spans 14 amino acids. V gave up 4 bases and J gave up 4 bases, with 11 bases separating them. Per the germline V gene, CDR1 is SEHNR and CDR2 is FQNEAQ (reference sequence). This clonotype was obtained from a woman aged 40 to 55 in good health and CMV-seronegative. The chain is built from TRBV7-9 and TRBJ2-1, with D tentatively TRBD1 (5 bases). Sequencing was done on a sample of PBMCs. The CDR3 here is CASSSRRQYNEQFF. The CDR3, as DNA: TGTGCCAGCAGCTCAAGAAGACAGTACAATGAGCAGTTCTTC.